The clone carrying this T cell receptor beta chain has a handful of counts. The CDR3 is 16 amino acids. CDR1 and CDR2 (germline): SGHDN, FVKESK. V trimming: 4 bases; J trimming: 5 bases; junction bases outside the gene matches: 10. The data are from a study of human T cells and chemical hapten exposure. Study in general: It was small differences in pooled library volume that mainly caused per-sample TCR yields to vary.

TCRdb recomputed calls from the RACE reads with MiXCR, one row per CDR3 protein. The sample holds some 300,000 distinct CDR3 sequences; 4.5% to 5.5% are singletons and the top ten take more than 8%. Time point of the sample: pre-sensitization, week 0. As to treatment: therapeutic diphenylcyclopropenone sensitization with weekly scalp DPC. Sequencing used whole blood, obtained in connection with sensitization to the hapten diphenylcyclopropenone (DPC). The sequence was collected from a woman younger than 35 with alopecia areata. Some clones in this sample may be carry-over from other donors' samples. The rearrangement links TRBV14 to TRBJ2-7, with 11 nucleotides matching TRBD2. CDR3 protein: CASSRIDSGGDNEQYF. Here the CDR3 DNA reads TGTGCCAGCAGCCGGATCGATAGCGGGGGGGACAACGAGCAGTACTTC. Variable domain in full (rest from reference TRBV14 and TRBJ2-7): EAGVTQFPSHSVIEKGQTVTLRCDPISGHDNLYWYRRVMGKEIKFLLHFVKESKQDESGMPNNRFLAERTGGTYSTLKVQPAELEDSGVYFCASSRIDSGGDNEQYFGPGTRLTVT.